This TCR beta chain was found in a study of Ad26.COV2.S vaccination and SARS-CoV-2 variants. General study points: Breadth of non-spike TCRs did not differ between vaccinees and placebo recipients. The breadth of spike-specific CD8+ and CD4+ T cell responses after vaccination was reportedly substantial. The TCR breadth and depth analyses may have understated or missed part of the total T cell responses. People given the vaccine had a wider spike-specific TCR breadth than placebo recipients did.

This CDR3 is built from 15 residues. V was clipped by 1 base and J by 8 bases; unmatched bases: 6. Germline V CDR1 and CDR2: LNHNV, YYDKDF (reference sequence). Sequencing used immunoSEQ multiplex PCR; TCRdb keeps in-frame clones, though not all of them. Of about 180,000 clones listed, around nine tenths were seen once; the top ten hold less than 6%. As regards this clone: Its antigen is as yet unknown.

The sample here was peripheral blood, taken after recovery from COVID-19. The chain has TRBV15 and TRBJ2-1, with 9 positions matching TRBD2. The receptor was isolated from a human donor who had recovered from COVID-19. The CDR3 sequence is CATSRGRGGWYEQFF. The CDR3 DNA reads as TGTGCCACCAGCAGAGGGCGGGGGGGCTGGTATGAGCAGTTCTTC.